This TCR beta chain was captured in a study of blood T cell repertoires in COVID-19. Study context: T cells, B-cell-depleted T cells, or PBMCs provided the cDNA or gDNA that served as material.

In the original processing: Amplification from reference gene primers served as the basis for estimated nucleated cell counts. The method was immunoSEQ multiplex PCR; TCRdb's version includes in-frame clones alone and lacks a portion of them. V and J calls and clone size come straight from that table; D and trimming were deduced from the DNA. The data show under 300,000 clones, around 81% seen once. Germline loops: CDR1 LNHDA, CDR2 SQIVND (reference sequence). This CDR3 comprises 15 residues. Trimming shortened V by 0 bases and J by 3 bases, and 11 bases separated the two germline ends. V usage is TRBV19 and J usage is TRBJ2-5; perhaps TRBD1 as D (6 bases). The sequence was obtained from a woman aged 60-70 years with active or convalescent COVID-19. The sequenced material came from peripheral blood. CDR3 nucleotides: TGTGCCAGTAGTATAGATGGGGCAGGGGAAGAGACCCAGTACTTC. Protein product: CASSIDGAGEETQYF.